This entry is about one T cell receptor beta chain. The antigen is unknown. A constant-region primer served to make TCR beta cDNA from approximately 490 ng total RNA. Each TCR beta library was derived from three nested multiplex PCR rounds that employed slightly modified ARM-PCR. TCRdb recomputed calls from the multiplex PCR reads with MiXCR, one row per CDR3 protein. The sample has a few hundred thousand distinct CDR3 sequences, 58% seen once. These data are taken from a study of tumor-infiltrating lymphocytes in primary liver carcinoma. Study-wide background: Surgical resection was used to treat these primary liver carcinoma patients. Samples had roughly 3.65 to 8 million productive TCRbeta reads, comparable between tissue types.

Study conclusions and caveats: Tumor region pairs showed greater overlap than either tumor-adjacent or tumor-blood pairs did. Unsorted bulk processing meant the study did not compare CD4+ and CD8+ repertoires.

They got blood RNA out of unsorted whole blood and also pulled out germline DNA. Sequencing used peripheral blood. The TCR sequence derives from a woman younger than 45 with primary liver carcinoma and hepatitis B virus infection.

CDR3 amino acids: CASSELGQGRYTGELFF. In nucleotides, the CDR3 is TGTGCCAGCAGTGAATTGGGACAGGGCCGTTACACCGGGGAGCTGTTTTTT. The chain has TRBV25-1 and TRBJ2-2; TRBD1 aligns across 9 bases. CDR1 is MGHDK and CDR2 is SYGVNS in the germline V gene. The trim removed 1 base at V and 3 bases at J, leaving 6 bases unmatched. This CDR3 contains 17 residues.